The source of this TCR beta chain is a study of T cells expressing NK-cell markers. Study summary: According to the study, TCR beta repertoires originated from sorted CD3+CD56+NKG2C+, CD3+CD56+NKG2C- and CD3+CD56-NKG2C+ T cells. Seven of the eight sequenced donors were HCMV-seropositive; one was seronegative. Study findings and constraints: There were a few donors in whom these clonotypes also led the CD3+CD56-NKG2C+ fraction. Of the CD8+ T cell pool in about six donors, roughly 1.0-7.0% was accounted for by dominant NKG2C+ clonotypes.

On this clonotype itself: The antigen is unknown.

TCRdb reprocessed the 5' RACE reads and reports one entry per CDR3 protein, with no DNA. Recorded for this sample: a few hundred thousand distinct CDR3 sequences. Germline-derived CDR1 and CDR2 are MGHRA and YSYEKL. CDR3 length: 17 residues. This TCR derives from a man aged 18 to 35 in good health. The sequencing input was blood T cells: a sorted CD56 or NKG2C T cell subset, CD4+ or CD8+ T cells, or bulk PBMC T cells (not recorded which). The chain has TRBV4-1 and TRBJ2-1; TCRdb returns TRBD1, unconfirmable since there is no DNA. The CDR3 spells CASSQDVTGQSYNEQFF.